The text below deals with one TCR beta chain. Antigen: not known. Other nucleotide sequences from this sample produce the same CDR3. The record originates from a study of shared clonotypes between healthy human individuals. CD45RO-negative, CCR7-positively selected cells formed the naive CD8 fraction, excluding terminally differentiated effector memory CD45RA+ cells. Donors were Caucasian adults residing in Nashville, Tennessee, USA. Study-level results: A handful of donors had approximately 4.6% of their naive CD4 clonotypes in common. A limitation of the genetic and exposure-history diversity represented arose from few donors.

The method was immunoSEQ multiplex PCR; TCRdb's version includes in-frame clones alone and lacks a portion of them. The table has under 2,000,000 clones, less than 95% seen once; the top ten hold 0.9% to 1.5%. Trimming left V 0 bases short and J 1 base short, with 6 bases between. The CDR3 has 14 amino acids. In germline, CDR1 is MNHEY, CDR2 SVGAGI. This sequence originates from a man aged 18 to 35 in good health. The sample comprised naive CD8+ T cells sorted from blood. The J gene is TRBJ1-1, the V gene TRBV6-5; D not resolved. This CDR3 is CASSYSLRNTEAFF. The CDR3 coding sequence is TGTGCCAGCAGTTACTCGTTGCGGAACACTGAAGCTTTCTTT.